The 23 T cell receptor beta chains listed next were all sequenced from one sample in a study of shared clonotypes between healthy human individuals. Data came from immunoSEQ multiplex PCR; TCRdb stores just in-frame clones and leaves some out. The repertoire holds fewer than 1.6 million clones, with about 98.5% as singletons. Specimen: naive CD4+ T cells sorted from blood. Subset reported: CD45RA+ positively selected. The receptors originated from a young man in good health.

About this clone: The sample has other DNA sequences that encode this CDR3 too. This chain connects TRBV29-1 to TRBJ2-7, with 14 bases aligning to TRBD2. The germline gives CDR1 SQVTM, CDR2 ANQGSEA. The CDR3 has 14 residues. V shed 4 bases, J shed 4 bases, and the junction held 3 bases outside the gene matches. Written as DNA, the CDR3 is TGCAGCGTTGCCGGGACTAGCGGGAGTTACGAGCAGTACTTC. This sequence encodes CSVAGTSGSYEQYF.

The chain carries TRBV5-1 and TRBJ2-1; no clear D. CDR3 size: 16 residues. V was pared by 0 bases and J by 4 bases, with 14 bases between. CDR1 SGHRS and CDR2 YFSETQ come from the germline V gene. The CDR3 spells CASSLAGASRYNEQFF. CDR3 bases: TGCGCCAGCAGCTTGGCCGGCGCTAGTAGGTACAATGAGCAGTTCTTC.

The chain carries TRBV6-1 and TRBJ1-3; D gene uncertain. V lost 3 bases and J 0 bases, leaving 6 bases between the germline ends. CDR3 size: 14 residues. The germline gives CDR1 MNHNS, CDR2 SASEGT. The CDR3 spells CASSEQVSGNTIYF. CDR3 in DNA: TGTGCCAGCAGTGAGCAGGTCTCTGGAAACACCATATATTTT.

The chain has TRBV29-1 and TRBJ2-1, with D perhaps TRBD1 or TRBD2 (5 bases each). Germline V CDR1 and CDR2: SQVTM, ANQGSEA. CDR3 length equals 16 residues. V lost 4 bases to trimming and J lost 5 bases, with 21 bases between them. CDR3 sequence: CSVVSSGTQHHNEQFF. As DNA, the CDR3 is TGCAGCGTTGTGTCATCCGGGACCCAGCACCACAATGAGCAGTTCTTC.

The rearrangement joins TRBV7-6 to TRBJ2-7, with no clear D. V dropped 3 bases and J dropped 5 bases, with 2 bases sitting between them. CDR1 and CDR2 (germline): SGHVS, FNYEAQ. The length of the CDR3 is 10 residues. Here the CDR3 DNA reads TGTGCCAGCAGCTTCAACGAGCAGTACTTC. It specifies CASSFNEQYF.

This chain links TRBV6-5 with TRBJ2-3; D is possibly TRBD2 (6 bases). Germline-derived CDR1 and CDR2 are MNHEY and SVGAGI. The V end was cut by 8 bases, the J end by 3 bases, with 15 bases between. The CDR3 length is 14 residues. The CDR3 loop is CASGGSFGTDTQYF. Written as DNA, the CDR3 is TGTGCCAGCGGGGGGAGTTTTGGGACAGATACGCAGTATTTT.

The V call is TRBV19, the J call TRBJ2-1; weak D call: TRBD2 (6 bases). Germline V gene sequence: CDR1 LNHDA, CDR2 SQIVND (reference sequence). With 2 bases removed from V and 9 bases from J, the gap between germline ends came to 14 bases. This CDR3 contains 14 residues. In nucleotides, the CDR3 is TGTGCCAGTAGTATAAGGCCGGGACTTCTTGAGCAGTTCTTC. It yields the protein CASSIRPGLLEQFF. The complete variable domain, with remaining parts taken from reference TRBV19 and TRBJ2-1, reads DGGITQSPKYLFRKEGQNVTLSCEQNLNHDAMYWYRQDPGQGLRLIYYSQIVNDFQKGDIAEGYSVSREKKESFPLTVTSAQKNPTAFYLCASSIRPGLLEQFFGPGTRLTVL.

This chain uses TRBV11-2 with TRBJ2-1, with unresolved D. Germline values: CDR1 SGHAT, CDR2 FQNNGV. This CDR3 region has 16 residues. V lost 5 bases and J 5 bases, leaving 19 bases between the germline ends. The CDR3 DNA reads as TGTGCCAGCAGCCCCCCGATTGCAAGCCGAAACAATGAGCAGTTCTTC. Its translation: CASSPPIASRNNEQFF.

The chain employs TRBV7-3 and TRBJ2-6; D is unresolved. Germline V gene lookup returns CDR1 SGHTA and CDR2 FQGTGA. The CDR3 is made up of 14 amino acids. The V and J ends lost 5 bases and 4 bases respectively, with 9 bases between them. Here the CDR3 reads CASSRNRGANVLTF. CDR3 coding DNA: TGTGCCAGCAGCCGAAACCGCGGGGCCAACGTCCTGACTTTC. Combining the CDR3 with reference TRBV7-3 and TRBJ2-6 gives the whole variable domain GAGVSQTPSNKVTEKGKYVELRCDPISGHTALYWYRQSLGQGPEFLIYFQGTGAADDSGLPNDRFFAVRPEGSVSTLKIQRTERGDSAVYLCASSRNRGANVLTFGAGSRLTVL.

This rearrangement joins TRBV27 to TRBJ2-6; TRBD1 might be the D (7 bases). Germline assignment: CDR1 MNHEY and CDR2 SMNVEV (reference sequence). This CDR3 contains 16 residues. V shed 6 bases and J shed 0 bases, with 12 bases lying between them. CDR3: CASSLQGGSGANVLTF. The CDR3 coding sequence is TGTGCCAGCAGCCTCCAGGGGGGCTCTGGGGCCAACGTCCTGACTTTC.

This chain links TRBV18 with TRBJ1-4, with a possible D match to TRBD1 (5 bases). Trimming cost V 3 bases and J 0 bases, with 17 bases left between them. CDR1 is KGHSH, CDR2 LQKENI, per germline. The CDR3 contains 18 residues. CDR3 amino acids: CASSPPLGASPTNEKLFF. The CDR3 bases are TGTGCCAGCTCACCTCCATTAGGGGCGAGTCCAACTAATGAAAAACTGTTTTTT.

Comment on this clone: This specimen includes other DNA sequences encoding the same CDR3. The chain uses TRBV9 and TRBJ2-7, with D possibly called TRBD1 or TRBD2 (5 bases each). The germline gives CDR1 SGDLS, CDR2 YYNGEE. This CDR3 spans 15 amino acids. V dropped 0 bases and J dropped 1 base, with 11 bases sitting between them. CDR3 region: CASSVDPGPSYEQYF. The DNA for the CDR3 is TGTGCCAGCAGCGTAGACCCGGGACCATCCTACGAGCAGTACTTC.

V gene TRBV5-6 combines with J gene TRBJ1-5; D is possibly TRBD1 (5 bases). Deletions cut 2 bases from V and 7 bases from J, with 19 bases between. This CDR3 is built from 16 residues. The germline CDR1 and CDR2 sequences are SGHDT and YYEEEE. CDR3 coding DNA: TGTGCCAGCAGCTTATTCCGGGGGGACGTCGGGCAGCCCCAGCATTTT. It yields the protein CASSLFRGDVGQPQHF.

J is TRBJ2-1 and V is TRBV9, with TRBD2 identical over 8 bases. The CDR3 extends over 15 amino acids. Germline V gene lookup returns CDR1 SGDLS and CDR2 YYNGEE. The ends lost 0 bases at V and 6 bases at J; junction bases unmatched: 5. CDR3 sequence: CASSVGGGTSNEQFF. The CDR3, as DNA: TGTGCCAGCAGCGTAGGGGGCGGGACTAGCAATGAGCAGTTCTTC.

CDR3 protein: CASSNRDGPGYGYTF. CDR3 bases: TGTGCCAGCAGCAACCGGGACGGTCCTGGGTATGGCTACACCTTC. The chain carries TRBV7-2 and TRBJ1-2; TRBD1 might be the D (5 bases). The V gene lost 5 bases and the J gene lost 5 bases, with 18 bases spanning the gap. The length of the CDR3 is 15 residues. Germline-derived CDR1 and CDR2 are SGHTA and FQGNSA.

V usage is TRBV28 and J usage is TRBJ2-7; weak D call: TRBD1 (5 bases). Germline V gene data show CDR1 as MDHEN and CDR2 as SYDVKM. The CDR3 consists of 13 residues. Trimming shortened V by 4 bases and J by 2 bases, and 9 bases separated the two germline ends. The chain's CDR3 is CASSSPGTYEQYF. The CDR3 region has the DNA TGTGCCAGCAGTTCGCCAGGGACCTACGAGCAGTACTTC.

Note on this clone: At the DNA level, this CDR3 is encoded by other sequences in the same sample as well. The J gene is TRBJ2-5, the V gene TRBV7-9, with D unclear. CDR1 and CDR2 (germline): SEHNR, FQNEAQ (reference sequence). V lost 3 bases and J lost 0, with 2 bases in between. This CDR3 contains 12 residues. The CDR3 loop is CASSLNQETQYF. CDR3 DNA sequence: TGTGCCAGCAGCTTGAACCAAGAGACCCAGTACTTC.

Details on this clone: This sample also contains other DNA sequences that code for the same CDR3. This chain joins TRBV28 and TRBJ1-5; TRBD1 is a possible D gene (6 bases). The CDR3 runs 12 residues. Germline-derived CDR1 and CDR2 are MDHEN and SYDVKM. Trimming pared 8 bases from V and 2 bases from J, leaving 7 bases between. The DNA for the CDR3 is TGTGCCAGCGCAGGGGGCAATCAGCCCCAGCATTTT. Amino acid sequence: CASAGGNQPQHF. Drawing the rest from reference TRBV28 and TRBJ1-5, the complete variable domain is DVKVTQSSRYLVKRTGEKVFLECVQDMDHENMFWYRQDPGLGLRLIYFSYDVKMKEKGDIPEGYSVSREKKERFSLILESASTNQTSMYLCASAGGNQPQHFGDGTRLSIL.

This chain connects TRBV18 to TRBJ2-7; 7 positions agree with TRBD2. CDR1 KGHSH and CDR2 LQKENI come from the germline V gene. This CDR3 has 16 residues. The V gene end was trimmed by 3 bases and the J gene end by 0 bases; junction bases not matched to a gene: 8. The DNA of the CDR3 is TGTGCCAGCTCACCGGCTAGCGGAGGGTCCTCCTACGAGCAGTACTTC. Amino acid sequence: CASSPASGGSSYEQYF.

This sequence joins TRBV7-9 and TRBJ2-1; D unclear. Germline loops: CDR1 SEHNR, CDR2 FQNEAQ (reference sequence). V gave up 6 bases and J gave up 5 bases, with 17 bases separating them. The CDR3 contains 15 residues. CDR3 region: CASSYNLQSHNEQFF. CDR3 nucleotide sequence: TGTGCCAGCAGTTATAACTTACAGTCTCACAATGAGCAGTTCTTC.

Concerning this clone itself: The same CDR3 is also encoded by other DNA sequences in this sample. The V call is TRBV28, the J call TRBJ1-2; 9 positions match TRBD1. CDR3 size: 14 residues. Germline CDR1 and CDR2: MDHEN and SYDVKM. The ends lost 3 bases at V and 4 bases at J; junction bases unmatched: 3. CDR3 loop: CASSLGTGIYGYTF. CDR3 nucleotide sequence: TGTGCCAGCAGTTTGGGGACAGGGATCTATGGCTACACCTTC.

This sequence joins TRBV5-4 and TRBJ2-7; 9 nucleotides align to TRBD1. Germline values: CDR1 SGHNT, CDR2 YYREEE (reference sequence). The CDR3 spans 16 residues. J was trimmed by 1 base and V by 4 bases; bases with no gene match: 9. In DNA form, the CDR3 reads TGTGCCAGCAGCCACAGGGTAGGGACAGGGTCCTACGAGCAGTACTTC. This codes for CASSHRVGTGSYEQYF.

The V call is TRBV2, the J call TRBJ2-1, with 10 bases aligning to TRBD1. Germline trimming cut 6 bases from V and 7 bases from J; bases unmatched to any gene: 3. The CDR3 contains 13 residues. The V gene's germline CDR1 is SNHLY and CDR2 FYNNEI. Here the CDR3 DNA reads TGTGCCAGCAGGAGACAGGGGGCGAATGAGCAGTTCTTC. It specifies CASRRQGANEQFF.